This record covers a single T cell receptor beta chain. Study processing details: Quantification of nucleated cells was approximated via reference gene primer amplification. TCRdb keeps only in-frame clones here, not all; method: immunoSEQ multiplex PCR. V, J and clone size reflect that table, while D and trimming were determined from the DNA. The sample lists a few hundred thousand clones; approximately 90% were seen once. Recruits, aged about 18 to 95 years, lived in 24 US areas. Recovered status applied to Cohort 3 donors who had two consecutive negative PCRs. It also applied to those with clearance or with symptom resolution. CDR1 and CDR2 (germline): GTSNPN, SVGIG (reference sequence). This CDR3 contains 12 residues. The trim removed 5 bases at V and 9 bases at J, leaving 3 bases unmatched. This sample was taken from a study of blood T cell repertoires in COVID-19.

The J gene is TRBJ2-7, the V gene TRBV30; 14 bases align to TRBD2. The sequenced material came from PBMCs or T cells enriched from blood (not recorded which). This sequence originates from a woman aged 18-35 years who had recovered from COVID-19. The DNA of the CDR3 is TGTGCCTGGGGGGGACTAGCGGGAGTGCAGTACTTC. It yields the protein CAWGGLAGVQYF.